This TCR beta chain came from a study of blood T cell repertoires in COVID-19. Study details: Samples of COVID-19 (acute and convalescent) were obtained from the United States, Italy and Spain. PBMCs, B-cell-depleted T cells, or T cells provided the cDNA or gDNA that made up the material.

Original methodology: Estimates of nucleated cell counts were drawn from the amplification of reference gene primers. The assay was immunoSEQ multiplex PCR, and TCRdb's table has in-frame clones only and misses some. D and trimming come from the DNA, and the V and J calls and clone size come from that table. This sample yields about 70,000 clones, of which about 86% are seen a single time; roughly an eighth belongs to the top ten. The V end lost 9 bases, the J end lost 0 bases, and 13 bases lay between the germline ends. This CDR3 is built from 14 residues. Germline V gene lookup returns CDR1 KGHDR and CDR2 SFDVKD.

J is TRBJ2-5 and V is TRBV24-1, with D perhaps TRBD1 (5 bases). The sequence came from a human donor in a cohort sampled during active COVID-19. Sequenced: peripheral blood. Written as DNA, the CDR3 is TGTGCCACCTCCAAAAGGGGTTACCAAGAGACCCAGTACTTC. Translated: CATSKRGYQETQYF.